This T cell receptor (beta chain) was captured by sequencing in a study of T cell changes during pregnancy in multiple sclerosis. This CDR3 contains 15 residues. Germline V gene sequence: CDR1 SGHDT, CDR2 YYEEEE. The J segment lost 4 bases and the V segment lost 4 bases, leaving 9 bases of the junction unmatched. TCRdb keeps only in-frame clones here, not all; method: immunoSEQ multiplex PCR. Of approximately 49,000 clones in the sample, over 80% were seen once. The TCR originated in a female donor in good health, enrolled as a control in a pregnancy study. The specimen comprised CD4+ T cells from peripheral blood mononuclear cells, sampled in the second trimester of pregnancy. The chain has TRBV5-6 and TRBJ2-5; 8 bases match TRBD1. CDR3 nucleotide sequence: TGTGCCAGCAGCGCGGGACAGGTCGGCGGAGAGACCCAGTACTTC. Protein sequence: CASSAGQVGGETQYF.